What follows are 23 T cell receptor beta chains derived from one specimen sequenced in a study of T cell responses to AZD1222 COVID-19 vaccine. Assay used: immunoSEQ multiplex PCR; TCRdb lists only in-frame clones, some missing. The profile shows 130,000 to 150,000 clones, 82% of them singletons. Source: peripheral blood, taken on day 0 of MenACWY control vaccination. These receptor sequences come from an adult in good health.

The gene calls are TRBV5-1 and TRBJ2-7; 7 positions match TRBD1. Germline V CDR1 and CDR2: SGHRS, YFSETQ. This CDR3 contains 14 residues. J lost 5 bases, V lost 3 bases, and 8 bases had no gene match. The CDR3 DNA is TGCGCCAGCAGCTCGATGACAGGGAACGACGAGCAGTACTTC. Protein sequence: CASSSMTGNDEQYF.

CDR3 loop: CASSKQGTRNTIYF. DNA of the CDR3: TGTGCCAGCAGTAAACAGGGAACTAGAAACACCATATATTTT. The chain employs TRBV28 and TRBJ1-3, with D maybe TRBD1 (6 bases). Trimming shortened V by 5 bases and J by 5 bases, and 13 bases separated the two germline ends. From germline, CDR1 is MDHEN and CDR2 SYDVKM. This CDR3 region has 14 residues. The variable domain in full, completed from reference TRBV28 and TRBJ1-3, reads DVKVTQSSRYLVKRTGEKVFLECVQDMDHENMFWYRQDPGLGLRLIYFSYDVKMKEKGDIPEGYSVSREKKERFSLILESASTNQTSMYLCASSKQGTRNTIYFGEGSWLTVV.

This clone occurred once. The chain recombines TRBV2 with TRBJ1-1; possibly TRBD1 for D (6 bases). CDR3 size: 13 residues. V was clipped by 5 bases and J by 3 bases, with 10 bases between them. Germline V lookup: CDR1 SNHLY, CDR2 FYNNEI. The CDR3 spells CASSPGEHTEAFF. CDR3 DNA sequence: TGTGCCAGCAGTCCAGGGGAGCACACTGAAGCTTTCTTT.

This clone came up a few times. V is TRBV11-2 and J is TRBJ2-2; no firm D call. Trimming shortened V by 2 bases and J by 2 bases, and 9 bases separated the two germline ends. The germline V gene encodes CDR1 SGHAT and CDR2 FQNNGV. The CDR3 consists of 15 residues. This chain's CDR3 is CASSLIGGNTGELFF. CDR3 in DNA: TGTGCCAGCAGCTTAATTGGCGGAAACACCGGGGAGCTGTTTTTT. Together with reference TRBV11-2 and TRBJ2-2, the CDR3 gives the full variable domain: EAGVAQSPRYKIIEKRQSVAFWCNPISGHATLYWYQQILGQGPKLLIQFQNNGVVDDSQLPKDRFSAERLKGVDSTLKIQPAKLEDSAVYLCASSLIGGNTGELFFGEGSRLTVL.

This clone was recorded only once. The J gene is TRBJ2-2, the V gene TRBV7-9, with TRBD2 identical over 14 bases. Germline loops: CDR1 SEHNR, CDR2 FQNEAQ (reference sequence). The CDR3 runs to 19 residues. In nucleotides, the CDR3 is TGTGTCAGAAGCGGAGGGACTAGCGGGGGTATAAGGAACACCGGGGAGCTGTTTTTT. It codes for CVRSGGTSGGIRNTGELFF.

V is TRBV29-1 and J is TRBJ2-2; D gene uncertain. V was pared by 6 bases and J by 4 bases, with 12 bases between. CDR1 and CDR2 from the germline V gene are SQVTM and ANQGSEA. CDR3 length: 13 amino acids. The CDR3 protein is CSVSTDPTGELFF. The CDR3 region has the DNA TGCAGCGTATCGACGGACCCCACCGGGGAGCTGTTTTTT.

The chain uses TRBV4-1 and TRBJ2-1, with 7 positions matching TRBD2. The CDR3 has 15 residues. Unmatched junction bases numbered 5, after V lost 4 bases and J lost 2 bases. Germline CDR1 reads MGHRA; CDR2 reads YSYEKL. The CDR3 nucleotides read TGCGCCAGCAGCCCAGAAGCGGGGACCTACAATGAGCAGTTCTTC. Its protein is CASSPEAGTYNEQFF.

This clone was observed a handful of times. The V and J genes are TRBV12-3 or TRBV12-4 and TRBJ1-6; D is unclear. CDR3 length: 13 amino acids. V lost 6 bases and J 7 bases, leaving 10 bases between the germline ends. CDR3 in amino acids: CASRDTGNSPLHF. For the CDR3, the DNA is TGTGCCAGCAGGGATACCGGGAATTCACCCCTCCACTTT.

This clone was found once. The chain has TRBV18 and TRBJ1-2; D is uncertain. The CDR3 sequence is 15 residues long. Trimming left V 0 bases short and J 0 bases short, with 8 bases between. Germline CDR1 reads KGHSH; CDR2 reads LQKENI. The CDR3 DNA sequence: TGTGCCAGCTCACCACCCCACCTAGCTAACTATGGCTACACCTTC. Amino acids: CASSPPHLANYGYTF. The entire variable domain, with the rest obtained from reference TRBV18 and TRBJ1-2, is as follows: NAGVMQNPRHLVRRRGQEARLRCSPMKGHSHVYWYRQLPEEGLKFMVYLQKENIIDESGMPKERFSAEFPKEGPSILRIQQVVRGDSAAYFCASSPPHLANYGYTFGSGTRLTVV.

The chain uses TRBV11-2 and TRBJ1-4; D gene unclear. V was shortened by 1 base and J by 8 bases, with 11 bases between the two germline ends. The CDR3 runs to 14 residues. Germline V gene lookup returns CDR1 SGHAT and CDR2 FQNNGV. CDR3 region: CASSLAGINEKLFF. The CDR3 bases are TGTGCCAGCAGCTTAGCGGGAATTAACGAAAAACTGTTTTTT.

Only one count was recorded for this clone. The rearrangement uses TRBV6-5 and TRBJ2-3; D is possibly TRBD2 (5 bases). The CDR3 contains 15 residues. Germline V gives CDR1 MNHEY, CDR2 SVGAGI. Trimming took off 5 bases at V and 0 bases at J, with 12 bases between the two ends. The CDR3, as DNA: TGTGCCAGCAGTCCAGAGCGGTTAAGCACAGATACGCAGTATTTT. Protein product: CASSPERLSTDTQYF.

DNA of the CDR3: TGTGCCAGCAGCGTAGGGGACAGGGAAACTAAAGGCTACACCTTC. It translates to CASSVGDRETKGYTF. The chain has TRBV9 and TRBJ1-2; TRBD1 matches 9 bases. The germline V gene has CDR1 SGDLS and CDR2 YYNGEE. The ends lost 0 bases at V and 8 bases at J; junction bases unmatched: 8. The CDR3 has 15 amino acids.

This clone was seen a handful of times. The chain links TRBV7-9 to TRBJ1-6; D is unresolved. Per germline, CDR1 SEHNR and CDR2 FQNEAQ (reference sequence). V lost 3 bases to trimming and J lost 10 bases, with 10 bases between them. This CDR3 has 13 amino acids. The CDR3 is CASSLDVRSPLHF. CDR3 in DNA: TGTGCCAGCAGCTTGGACGTAAGATCACCCCTCCACTTT.

The chain combines TRBV6-2 or TRBV6-3 with TRBJ2-7; D is uncertain. The CDR3 loop spans 13 amino acids. Germline V CDR1 and CDR2: MNHEY, SVGEGT. The V and J ends lost 2 bases and 7 bases respectively, with 12 bases between them. The CDR3 region has the DNA TGTGCCAGCAGTTACACCACTCCTGGGGAGCAGTACGTC. Translation gives CASSYTTPGEQYV.

The chain couples TRBV2 to TRBJ1-2; D possibly corresponds to TRBD1 (6 bases). The CDR3 runs 13 residues. The germline V gene encodes CDR1 SNHLY and CDR2 FYNNEI. V lost 9 bases to trimming and J lost 4 bases, with 15 bases between them. The CDR3 DNA is TGTGCCAGTCGTACCGACAGGCTCTATGGCTACACCTTC. It specifies CASRTDRLYGYTF.

The rearrangement links TRBV2 to TRBJ2-3, with D tentatively TRBD1 (5 bases). V lost 5 bases, J lost 6 bases, and 12 bases lay in between. The CDR3 is made up of 13 amino acids. Germline V gene sequence: CDR1 SNHLY, CDR2 FYNNEI. CDR3 in amino acids: CASSKDNRDTQYF. The DNA for the CDR3 is TGTGCCAGCAGTAAGGACAACAGGGATACGCAGTATTTT.

Written as DNA, the CDR3 is TGTGCCATCAGTGAGGACAGTTCCCGGGAGCTGTTTTTT. Its translation: CAISEDSSRELFF. The chain combines TRBV10-3 with TRBJ2-2; tentatively, D is TRBD1 (5 bases). The V and J ends lost 2 bases and 9 bases respectively, with 10 bases between them. This CDR3 contains 13 residues. The V gene's germline CDR1 is ENHRY and CDR2 SYGVKD.

The chain couples TRBV11-1 to TRBJ2-5, with D hard to call. V was pared by 5 bases and J by 2 bases, with 15 bases between. This CDR3 has 15 residues. The germline gives CDR1 SGHAT, CDR2 FQDESV (reference sequence). The CDR3 nucleotides read TGTGCCAGCAGCCTCTCTAGGGTCGGGCAAGAGACCCAGTACTTC. Its protein is CASSLSRVGQETQYF.

In its sample, this clone was seen once. The CDR3 sequence: CATSDGYGYTF. Written as DNA, the CDR3 is TGTGCCACCAGTGATGGCTATGGCTACACCTTC. The chain couples TRBV24-1 to TRBJ1-2; unclear D gene. V lost 3 bases and J 4 bases, leaving 2 bases between the germline ends. CDR1 is KGHDR and CDR2 is SFDVKD in the germline V gene. There are 11 residues in the CDR3.

As concerns this clone: Different DNA sequences within this sample yield the same CDR3. This chain connects TRBV18 to TRBJ1-6, with 7 bases identical to TRBD1. Germline CDR1 KGHSH, CDR2 LQKENI. The junction had 6 bases not matched to a gene; V was cut back by 6 bases and J by 7 bases. This CDR3 comprises 14 residues. The CDR3: CASSPGTENSPLHF. As DNA, the CDR3 is TGTGCCAGCTCTCCCGGGACAGAGAATTCACCCCTCCACTTT.

V gene TRBV19 combines with J gene TRBJ1-2; D is unresolved. The CDR3 covers 14 residues. Looked up from germline, CDR1 is LNHDA and CDR2 is SQIVND (reference sequence). The V and J ends lost 5 bases and 0 bases respectively, with 10 bases between them. The CDR3 DNA reads as TGTGCCAGTAGTCCAGATCAGGCTAACTATGGCTACACCTTC. Translated: CASSPDQANYGYTF.

The chain uses TRBV6-5 and TRBJ2-3, with D unresolved. The length of the CDR3 is 11 residues. V lost 6 bases, J lost 9 bases, and 10 bases lay in between. Germline V lookup: CDR1 MNHEY, CDR2 SVGAGI. The CDR3: CASRSDGTQYF. In DNA form, the CDR3 reads TGTGCCAGCAGATCGGACGGAACGCAGTATTTT.

The chain has TRBV9 and TRBJ2-5; 7 bases agree with TRBD1. CDR1 and CDR2 from the germline V gene are SGDLS and YYNGEE. The CDR3 runs to 13 residues. J gave up 9 bases and V 2 bases, and 7 bases lay outside the gene matches. The CDR3, as DNA: TGTGCCAGCAGCGTCGGGGACAGCGCCGCCCAGTACTTC. It codes for CASSVGDSAAQYF.